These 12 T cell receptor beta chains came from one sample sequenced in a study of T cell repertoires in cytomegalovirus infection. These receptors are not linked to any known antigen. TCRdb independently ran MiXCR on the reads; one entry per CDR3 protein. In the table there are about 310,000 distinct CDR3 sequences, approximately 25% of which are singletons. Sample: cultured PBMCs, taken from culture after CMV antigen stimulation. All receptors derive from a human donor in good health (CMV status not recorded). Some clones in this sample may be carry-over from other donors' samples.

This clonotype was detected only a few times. The CDR3 coding sequence is TGCGCCAGCAAGGTCGGGCAAGAGACCCAGTACTTC. It yields the protein CASKVGQETQYF. The chain has TRBV5-1 and TRBJ2-5; no firm D call. The CDR3 runs 12 residues. Between the trimmed V and J ends, which lost 6 bases and 2 bases, there was a span of 8 bases. The V gene's germline CDR1 is SGHRS and CDR2 YFSETQ.

In DNA, the CDR3 is TGTGCCAGCACCACCCCGGGACTAGCGGGACCACAAGAGACCCAGTACTTC. Translated: CASTTPGLAGPQETQYF. V is TRBV28 and J is TRBJ2-5; 13 bases are shared with TRBD2. The CDR3 length is 17 residues. CDR1 is MDHEN, CDR2 SYDVKM, per germline. V lost 7 bases and J lost 2; bases outside the gene matches: 10.

This CDR3 is CATKQGAKGYTF. The CDR3 DNA is TGTGCCACGAAACAGGGGGCGAAAGGCTACACCTTC. The chain uses TRBV19 and TRBJ1-2; 9 nucleotides line up with TRBD1. Germline V lookup: CDR1 LNHDA, CDR2 SQIVND (reference sequence). With 10 bases clipped from V and 8 bases from J, the junction kept 8 bases outside the gene matches. The CDR3 runs 12 residues. Filled out from reference TRBV19 and TRBJ1-2, the complete variable domain reads DGGITQSPKYLFRKEGQNVTLSCEQNLNHDAMYWYRQDPGQGLRLIYYSQIVNDFQKGDIAEGYSVSREKKESFPLTVTSAQKNPTAFYLCATKQGAKGYTFGSGTRLTVV.

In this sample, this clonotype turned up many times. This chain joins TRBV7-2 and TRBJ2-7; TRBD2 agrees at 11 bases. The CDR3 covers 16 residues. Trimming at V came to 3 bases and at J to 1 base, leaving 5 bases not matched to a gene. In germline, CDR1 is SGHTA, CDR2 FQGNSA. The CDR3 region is CASSLGGTSGSYEQYV. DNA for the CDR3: TGTGCCAGCAGCTTGGGCGGGACTAGCGGTTCCTACGAGCAGTACGTC.

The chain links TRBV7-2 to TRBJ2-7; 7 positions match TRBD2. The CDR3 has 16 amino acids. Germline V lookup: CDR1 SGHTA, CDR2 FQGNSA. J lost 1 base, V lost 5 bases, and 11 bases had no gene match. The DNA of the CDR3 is TGTGCCAGCAGCCCACCCGGGGGACTATCATCCTACGAGCAGTACTTC. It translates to CASSPPGGLSSYEQYF.

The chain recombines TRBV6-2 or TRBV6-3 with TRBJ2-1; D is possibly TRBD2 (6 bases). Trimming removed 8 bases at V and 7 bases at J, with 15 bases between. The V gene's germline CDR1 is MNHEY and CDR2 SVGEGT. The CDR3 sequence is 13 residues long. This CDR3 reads CASATVAENEQFF. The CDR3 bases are TGTGCCAGCGCCACGGTAGCGGAGAATGAGCAGTTCTTC.

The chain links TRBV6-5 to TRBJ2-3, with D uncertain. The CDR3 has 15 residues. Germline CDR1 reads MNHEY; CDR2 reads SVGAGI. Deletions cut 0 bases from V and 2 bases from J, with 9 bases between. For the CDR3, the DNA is TGTGCCAGCAGTTACTCGAACATCGCCACAGATACGCAGTATTTT. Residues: CASSYSNIATDTQYF.

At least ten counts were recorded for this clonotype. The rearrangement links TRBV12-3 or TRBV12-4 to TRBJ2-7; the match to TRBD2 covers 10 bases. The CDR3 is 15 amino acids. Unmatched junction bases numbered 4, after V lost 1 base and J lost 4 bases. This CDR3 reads CASSLGLAGAYEQYF. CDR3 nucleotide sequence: TGTGCCAGCAGTTTAGGGCTAGCGGGAGCTTACGAGCAGTACTTC.

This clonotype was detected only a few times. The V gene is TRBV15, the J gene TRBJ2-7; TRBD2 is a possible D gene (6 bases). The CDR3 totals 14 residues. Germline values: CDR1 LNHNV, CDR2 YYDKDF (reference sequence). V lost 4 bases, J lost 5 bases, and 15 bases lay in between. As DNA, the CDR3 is TGTGCCACCAGCAAGTGGAGGGGCGCGGACGAGCAGTACGTC. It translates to CATSKWRGADEQYV.

CDR3 nucleotide sequence: TGTGCCAGCAGCCCTAGGCAGTGGGGTCTTGGGGCCAACGTCCTGACTTTC. Its translation: CASSPRQWGLGANVLTF. This chain connects TRBV6-2 or TRBV6-3 to TRBJ2-6; no clear D. Per germline, CDR1 MNHEY and CDR2 SVGEGT. The CDR3 length is 17 residues. V lost 6 bases and J lost 3, with 18 bases in between.

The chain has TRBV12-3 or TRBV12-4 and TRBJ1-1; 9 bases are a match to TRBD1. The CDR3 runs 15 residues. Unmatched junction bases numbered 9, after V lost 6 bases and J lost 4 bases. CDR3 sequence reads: CASRLTGGIVTEAFF. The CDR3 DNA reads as TGTGCCAGCAGGTTGACAGGGGGAATCGTCACTGAAGCTTTCTTT.

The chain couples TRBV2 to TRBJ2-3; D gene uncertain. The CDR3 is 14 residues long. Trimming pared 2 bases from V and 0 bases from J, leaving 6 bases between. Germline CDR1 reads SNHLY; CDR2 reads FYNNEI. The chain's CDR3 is CASSELVSTDTQYF. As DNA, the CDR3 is TGTGCCAGCAGTGAACTAGTCAGCACAGATACGCAGTATTTT.